This T cell receptor beta chain is from a study of blood T cell repertoires in COVID-19. Study information: Both acute and convalescent COVID-19 samples were obtained from the United States, Italy and Spain.

Clones were sequenced by immunoSEQ multiplex PCR, and TCRdb holds only the in-frame ones, with some missing. The data hold roughly 170,000 clones, with just under 85% observed a single time. CDR1 and CDR2 from the germline V gene are MNHEY and SVGAGI. The V segment lost 2 bases and the J segment 6 bases; nucleotides outside the gene matches: 6. The CDR3 covers 14 residues. Sequenced: peripheral blood. The TCR comes from a man in his forties who had recovered from COVID-19. The chain links TRBV6-5 to TRBJ2-7; 8 bases fit TRBD1. CDR3 amino acids: CASSYTDRGGEQYF. The CDR3, as DNA: TGTGCCAGCAGTTACACCGACAGGGGTGGCGAGCAGTACTTC.